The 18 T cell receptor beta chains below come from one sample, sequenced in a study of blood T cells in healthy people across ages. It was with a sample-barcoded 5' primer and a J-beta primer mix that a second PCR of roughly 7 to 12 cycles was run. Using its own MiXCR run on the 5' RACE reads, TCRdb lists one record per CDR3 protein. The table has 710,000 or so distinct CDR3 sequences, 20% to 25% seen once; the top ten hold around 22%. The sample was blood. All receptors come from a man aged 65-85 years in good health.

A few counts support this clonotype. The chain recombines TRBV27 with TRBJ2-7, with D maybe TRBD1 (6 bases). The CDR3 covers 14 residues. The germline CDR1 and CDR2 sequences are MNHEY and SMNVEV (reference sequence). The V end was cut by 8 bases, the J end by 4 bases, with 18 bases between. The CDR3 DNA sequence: TGTGCCAGCGCTTTCCGTGTGGGGGCTTACGAGCAGTACTTC. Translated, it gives CASAFRVGAYEQYF.

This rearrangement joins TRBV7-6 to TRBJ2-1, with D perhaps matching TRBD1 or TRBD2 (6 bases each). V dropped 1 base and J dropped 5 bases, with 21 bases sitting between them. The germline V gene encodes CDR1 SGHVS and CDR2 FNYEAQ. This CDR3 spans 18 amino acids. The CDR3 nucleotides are TGTGCCAGCAGCTTAGAATTATTCTCGGGGGCAAGTAACAATGAGCAGTTCTTC. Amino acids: CASSLELFSGASNNEQFF. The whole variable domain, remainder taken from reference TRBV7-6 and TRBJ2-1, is GAGVSQSPRYKVTKRGQDVALRCDPISGHVSLYWYRQALGQGPEFLTYFNYEAQQDKSGLPNDRFSAERPEGSISTLTIQRTEQRDSAMYRCASSLELFSGASNNEQFFGPGTRLTVL.

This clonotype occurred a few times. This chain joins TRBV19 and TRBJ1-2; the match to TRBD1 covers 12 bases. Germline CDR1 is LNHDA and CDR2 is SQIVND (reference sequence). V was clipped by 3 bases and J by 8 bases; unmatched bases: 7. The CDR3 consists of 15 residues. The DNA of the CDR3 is TGTGCCAGTAGTATCCCGGGACAGGGGGCCAGCGGCTACACCTTC. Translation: CASSIPGQGASGYTF.

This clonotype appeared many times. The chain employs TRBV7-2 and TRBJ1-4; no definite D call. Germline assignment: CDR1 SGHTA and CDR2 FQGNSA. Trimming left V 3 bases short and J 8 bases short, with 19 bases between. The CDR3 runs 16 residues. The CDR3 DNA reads TGTGCCAGCAGCTTCAACTCGGGAGGGATGAGGGAAAAACTGTTTTTT. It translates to CASSFNSGGMREKLFF.

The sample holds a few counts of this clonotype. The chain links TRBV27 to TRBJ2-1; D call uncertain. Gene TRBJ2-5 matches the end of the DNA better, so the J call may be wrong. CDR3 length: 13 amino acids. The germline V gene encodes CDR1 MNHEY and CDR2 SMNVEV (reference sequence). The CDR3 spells CASSLFPQETQYF. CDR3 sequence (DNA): TGTGCCAGCAGTTTATTCCCCCAAGAGACCCAGTACTTC.

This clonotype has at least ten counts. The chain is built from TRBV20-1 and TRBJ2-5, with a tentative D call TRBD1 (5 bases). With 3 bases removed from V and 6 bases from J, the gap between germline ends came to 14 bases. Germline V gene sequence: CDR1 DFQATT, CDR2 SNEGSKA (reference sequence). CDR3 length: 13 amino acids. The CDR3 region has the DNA TGCAGTGCTAGTGTAAGAACAGGCCAGACCCAGTACTTC. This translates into CSASVRTGQTQYF.

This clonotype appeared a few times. CDR3 sequence reads: CASSQEAGSQNEQFF. Here the CDR3 DNA reads TGTGCCAGCAGCCAGGAAGCAGGTTCACAGAATGAGCAGTTCTTC. The chain employs TRBV3-1 and TRBJ2-1; no firm D call. This CDR3 spans 15 amino acids. The V end was cut by 3 bases, the J end by 7 bases, with 16 bases between. Germline V gives CDR1 LGHDT, CDR2 YNNKEL (reference sequence).

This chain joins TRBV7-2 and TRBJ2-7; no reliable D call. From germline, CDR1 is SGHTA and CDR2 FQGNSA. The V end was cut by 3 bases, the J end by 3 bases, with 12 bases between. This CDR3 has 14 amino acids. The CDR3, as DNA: TGTGCCAGCAGCTTTACTCCGGCCAACTACGAGCAGTACTTC. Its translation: CASSFTPANYEQYF.

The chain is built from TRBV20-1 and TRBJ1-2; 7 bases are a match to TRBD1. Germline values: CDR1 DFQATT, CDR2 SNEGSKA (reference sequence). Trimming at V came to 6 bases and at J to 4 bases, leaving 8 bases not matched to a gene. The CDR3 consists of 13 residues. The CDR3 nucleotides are TGCAGTGCACGAACAGGGGATGGCTATGGCTACACCTTC. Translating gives CSARTGDGYGYTF.

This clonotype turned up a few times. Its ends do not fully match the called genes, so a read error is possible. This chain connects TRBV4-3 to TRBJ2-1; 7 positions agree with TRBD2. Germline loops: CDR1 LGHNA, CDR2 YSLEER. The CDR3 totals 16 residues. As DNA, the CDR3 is TGCGCCAGCAGCCAAGGGCTAGCGGTTGTCAACAATGTGCAGTTCTTC. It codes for CASSQGLAVVNNVQFF.

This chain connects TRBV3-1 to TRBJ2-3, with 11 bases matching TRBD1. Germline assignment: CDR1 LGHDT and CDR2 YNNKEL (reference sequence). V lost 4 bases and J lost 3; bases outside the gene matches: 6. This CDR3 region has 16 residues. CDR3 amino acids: CASSLRDRGRTDTQYF. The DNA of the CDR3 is TGTGCCAGCAGCCTCAGGGACAGGGGGAGGACAGATACGCAGTATTTT.

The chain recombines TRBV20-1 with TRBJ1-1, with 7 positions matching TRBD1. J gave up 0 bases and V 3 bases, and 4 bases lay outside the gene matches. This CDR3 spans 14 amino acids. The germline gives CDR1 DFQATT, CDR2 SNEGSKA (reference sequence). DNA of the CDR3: TGCAGTGCTAGGAGGGGACAGTTGAACACTGAAGCTTTCTTT. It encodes CSARRGQLNTEAFF.

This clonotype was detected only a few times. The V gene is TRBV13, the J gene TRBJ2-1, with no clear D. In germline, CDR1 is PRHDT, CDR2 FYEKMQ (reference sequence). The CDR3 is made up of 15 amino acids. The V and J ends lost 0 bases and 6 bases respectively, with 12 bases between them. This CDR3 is CASSLGLGVGNEQFF. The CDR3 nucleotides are TGTGCCAGCAGCTTAGGTCTAGGAGTTGGCAATGAGCAGTTCTTC.

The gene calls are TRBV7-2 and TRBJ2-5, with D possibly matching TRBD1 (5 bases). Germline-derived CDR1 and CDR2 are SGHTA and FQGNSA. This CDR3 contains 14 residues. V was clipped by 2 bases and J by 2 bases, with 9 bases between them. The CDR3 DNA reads TGTGCCAGCAGCTTAAATCACAGGCAAGAGACCCAGTACTTC. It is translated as CASSLNHRQETQYF. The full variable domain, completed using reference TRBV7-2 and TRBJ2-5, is GAGVSQSPSNKVTEKGKDVELRCDPISGHTALYWYRQSLGQGLEFLIYFQGNSAPDKSGLPSDRFSAERTGGSVSTLTIQRTQQEDSAVYLCASSLNHRQETQYFGPGTRLLVL.

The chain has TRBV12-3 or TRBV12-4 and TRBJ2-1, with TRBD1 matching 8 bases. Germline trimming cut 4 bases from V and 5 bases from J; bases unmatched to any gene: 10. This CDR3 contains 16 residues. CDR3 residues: CASSSDRVERDNEQFF. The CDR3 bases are TGTGCCAGCAGTTCGGACAGGGTTGAGCGGGACAATGAGCAGTTCTTC.

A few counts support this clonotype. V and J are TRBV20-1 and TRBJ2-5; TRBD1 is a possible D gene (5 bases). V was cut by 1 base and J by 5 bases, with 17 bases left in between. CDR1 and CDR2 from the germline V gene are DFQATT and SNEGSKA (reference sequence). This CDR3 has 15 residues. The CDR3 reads CSARVVPGLGETQYF. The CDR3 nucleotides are TGCAGTGCTAGAGTAGTCCCAGGGTTAGGGGAGACCCAGTACTTC.

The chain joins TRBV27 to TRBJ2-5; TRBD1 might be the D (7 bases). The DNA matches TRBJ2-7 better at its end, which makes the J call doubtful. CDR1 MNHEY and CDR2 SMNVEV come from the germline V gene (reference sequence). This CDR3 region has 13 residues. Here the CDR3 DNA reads TGTGCCAGCAGAGGCAGGGGGACTTACGAGCAGTACTTC. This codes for CASRGRGTYEQYF.

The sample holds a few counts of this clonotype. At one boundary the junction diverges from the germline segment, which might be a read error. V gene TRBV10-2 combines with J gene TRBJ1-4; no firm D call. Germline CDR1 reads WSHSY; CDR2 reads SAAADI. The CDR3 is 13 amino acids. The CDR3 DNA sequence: TGCGCCAGCCGTGAACAGTATAATGAAAAACTGTTTTTT. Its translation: CASREQYNEKLFF.